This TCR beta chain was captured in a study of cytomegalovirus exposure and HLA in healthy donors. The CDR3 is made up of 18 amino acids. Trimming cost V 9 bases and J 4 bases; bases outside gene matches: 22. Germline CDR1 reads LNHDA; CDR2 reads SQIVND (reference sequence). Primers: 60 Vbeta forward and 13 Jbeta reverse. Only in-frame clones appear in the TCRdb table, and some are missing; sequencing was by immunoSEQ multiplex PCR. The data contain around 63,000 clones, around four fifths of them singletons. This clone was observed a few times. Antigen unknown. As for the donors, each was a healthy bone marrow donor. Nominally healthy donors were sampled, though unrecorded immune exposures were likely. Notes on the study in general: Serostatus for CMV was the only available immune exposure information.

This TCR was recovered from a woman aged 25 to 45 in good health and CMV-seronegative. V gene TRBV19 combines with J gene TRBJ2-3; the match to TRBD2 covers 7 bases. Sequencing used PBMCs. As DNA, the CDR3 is TGTGCCAGCAATCCACGCACTGCCCCCATACGGGAGGCAGATACGCAGTATTTT. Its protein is CASNPRTAPIREADTQYF.